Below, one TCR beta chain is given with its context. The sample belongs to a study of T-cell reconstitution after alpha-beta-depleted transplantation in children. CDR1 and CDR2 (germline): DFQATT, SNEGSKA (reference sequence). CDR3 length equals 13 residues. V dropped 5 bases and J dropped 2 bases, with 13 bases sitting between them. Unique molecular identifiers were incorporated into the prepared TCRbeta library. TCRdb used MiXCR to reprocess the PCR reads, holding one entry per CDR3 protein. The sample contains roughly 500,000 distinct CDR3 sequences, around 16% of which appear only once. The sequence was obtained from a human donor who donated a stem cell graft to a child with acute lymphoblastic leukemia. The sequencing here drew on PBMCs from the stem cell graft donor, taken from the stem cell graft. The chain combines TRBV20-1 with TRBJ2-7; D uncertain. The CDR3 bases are TGCAGTGCTCTCGACCATGGGGCCTACGAGCAGTACTTC. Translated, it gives CSALDHGAYEQYF.